This T cell receptor beta chain emerged from a study of response to subunit inactivated influenza vaccine. TCRdb re-called the RT-PCR reads through MiXCR, storing one row per CDR3 protein. The sample carries roughly 460,000 distinct CDR3 sequences, approximately 11% recorded once. This clonotype was counted many times. The antigen is undetermined. This CDR3 contains 14 residues. The V end was cut by 1 base, the J end by 0 bases, with 6 bases between. Germline V gene sequence: CDR1 GTSNPN, CDR2 SVGIG (reference sequence). Notes on the study in general: After each seasonal influenza vaccination, few new T cells are recruited, the authors suggested.

This receptor was identified in a man aged 50-60 years who received an inactivated influenza vaccine. This chain links TRBV30 with TRBJ1-4; D is ambiguous. The sequencing here drew on PBMCs from blood, taken about 6 weeks after vaccination. CDR3 coding DNA: TGTGCCTGGAGTGGGGTGACAACTAATGAAAAACTGTTTTTT. Its translation is CAWSGVTTNEKLFF.